This TCR beta chain stems from a study of regulatory T cells in long-lasting Graves disease. Study-level information: Antithyroid drugs had been taken under 3 months by newly diagnosed Graves' patients. Study-level points and caveats: Persistent cases favored TRBV28, TRBJ1-2 and TRBJ2-5.

Trimming removed 6 bases from V and 0 bases from J; junction bases left unmatched: 12. Looked up from germline, CDR1 is MDHEN and CDR2 is SYDVKM. This CDR3 contains 19 residues. iRepertoire HTBI primers and Arm-PCR of CDR3 regions built TCR beta libraries. TCRdb reprocessed the multiplex PCR reads with MiXCR, giving one entry per CDR3 protein. The repertoire holds fewer than 650,000 distinct CDR3 sequences, about 16% seen once, with about 12% in the top ten. Time point of the sample: newly diagnosed GD, antithyroid drugs for less than 3 months. PBMCs provided the RNA from which the TCR library was made. Worth noting for this clonotype: Its antigen is not known.

The data also belong to a second study, concerning T cells in Graves' hyperthyroidism and ophthalmopathy. As that report states: Exclusion followed for patients with uncontrolled infection, other autoimmune disease, pregnancy or lactation. Blood samples included most of the expanded thyroid clonotypes exceeding 0.001.

The gene calls are TRBV28 and TRBJ2-1; 12 bases are shared with TRBD2. This TCR was sampled from a man aged 18 to 29 with Graves disease. The sample was peripheral blood mononuclear cells (PBMCs), taken at new diagnosis, from a patient treated with antithyroid drugs. DNA of the CDR3: TGTGCCAGCAGCACCGTGACTAGCGGGAGCCCCCGCTCCTACAATGAGCAGTTCTTC. Translating it yields CASSTVTSGSPRSYNEQFF.